The 9 T cell receptor beta chains in this list originate from one sample, sequenced in a study of blood T cell repertoires in COVID-19 (dated by TCRdb to the early 2020s). Library preparation was by the immunoSEQ multiplex PCR assay. TCRdb obtained this table from immuneACCESS and retained in-frame rearrangements with V and J assigned. These tables miss some clones; where compared with another copy, unresolved V genes account for less than half of the shortfall, and the remainder is unexplained. This sample lists about 250,000 clones; about 90% were detected once. More than 1.2% of the sample rests with the top ten. The specimen sequenced was peripheral blood. The receptors stem from an elderly man with acute or convalescent COVID-19.

The chain links TRBV3-1 (or the pseudogene TRBV3-2) to TRBJ2-1; D gene ambiguous. The CDR3 has 15 amino acids. With 0 bases removed from V and 2 bases from J, the gap between germline ends came to 8 bases. The germline gives CDR1 LGHDT, CDR2 YNNKEL (reference sequence). The CDR3 nucleotides are TGTGCCAGCAGCCAAGATTTTCTCCCCTACAATGAGCAGTTCTTC. Translation: CASSQDFLPYNEQFF.

J is TRBJ2-3 and V is TRBV7-2; D call uncertain. Germline V lookup: CDR1 SGHTA, CDR2 FQGNSA. The V end lost 3 bases, the J end lost 0 bases, and 10 bases lay between the germline ends. The CDR3 length is 15 residues. DNA for the CDR3: TGTGCCAGCAGCTTCAACTCAAAAAGCACAGATACGCAGTATTTT. Translation gives CASSFNSKSTDTQYF. Complete variable domain (other parts from reference TRBV7-2 and TRBJ2-3): GAGVSQSPSNKVTEKGKDVELRCDPISGHTALYWYRQSLGQGLEFLIYFQGNSAPDKSGLPSDRFSAERTGGSVSTLTIQRTQQEDSAVYLCASSFNSKSTDTQYFGPGTRLTVL.

The chain carries TRBV18 and TRBJ1-2; TRBD1 might be the D (5 bases). The germline V gene encodes CDR1 KGHSH and CDR2 LQKENI. The CDR3 runs to 15 residues. The ends were cut back, 6 bases at V and 7 bases at J, with 21 bases in the middle. The CDR3 here is CASSPFRQGGPGYTF. DNA of the CDR3: TGTGCCAGCTCCCCGTTTCGGCAGGGAGGCCCTGGCTACACCTTC.

The J gene is TRBJ2-5, the V gene TRBV5-4, with 8 bases fitting TRBD1. The CDR3 has 14 amino acids. V trimming: 4 bases; J trimming: 3 bases; junction bases outside the gene matches: 5. Germline loops: CDR1 SGHNT, CDR2 YYREEE (reference sequence). The CDR3 protein is CASSKKTGEETQYF. The CDR3 DNA reads TGTGCCAGCAGCAAGAAGACAGGGGAAGAGACCCAGTACTTC.

The chain carries TRBV6-4 and TRBJ2-1; TRBD1 aligns across 8 bases. The ends lost 6 bases at V and 9 bases at J; junction bases unmatched: 10. Germline CDR1 MRHNA, CDR2 SNTAGT. The CDR3 has 14 residues. The CDR3 is CASRLMTGVGEQFF. As DNA, the CDR3 is TGTGCCAGCAGACTAATGACAGGGGTCGGTGAGCAGTTCTTC.

CDR3 nucleotide sequence: TGTGCCAGCAGCTTAGGACAGGACTATGGCTACACCTTC. Translating it yields CASSLGQDYGYTF. V is TRBV5-4 and J is TRBJ1-2, with 7 bases matching TRBD1. Germline lookup yields CDR1 SGHNT and CDR2 YYREEE (reference sequence). The J segment lost 3 bases and the V segment lost 2 bases, leaving 1 base of the junction unmatched. The CDR3 runs to 13 residues.

The chain uses TRBV15 and TRBJ1-2; D possibly corresponds to TRBD1 (5 bases). This CDR3 has 15 amino acids. V lost 7 bases to trimming and J lost 6 bases, with 21 bases between them. CDR1 is LNHNV, CDR2 YYDKDF, per germline (reference sequence). The CDR3 is CATNQDVRDIDGYTF. The CDR3 bases are TGTGCCACCAACCAGGACGTCAGGGATATCGATGGCTACACCTTC.

V usage is TRBV11-2 and J usage is TRBJ2-4; 9 nucleotides agree with TRBD2. This CDR3 is built from 17 residues. V dropped 0 bases and J dropped 0; count of bases not matched to a gene: 3. The germline gives CDR1 SGHAT, CDR2 FQNNGV. CDR3 bases: TGTGCCAGCAGCTTAGAACGGCGGGGGGGAGCCAAAAACATTCAGTACTTC. Protein product: CASSLERRGGAKNIQYF.

V is TRBV12-3 or TRBV12-4 and J is TRBJ1-2; 8 bases match TRBD1. V trimming: 3 bases; J trimming: 11 bases; junction bases outside the gene matches: 8. CDR3 size: 13 residues. The CDR3 coding sequence is TGTGCCAGCAGTTTCGGGCAGGACAGGGAATACACCTTC. It specifies CASSFGQDREYTF.